These 3 T cell receptor beta chains share one sample of origin, sequenced in a study of technical replicates of blood from several donors. The assay was immunoSEQ multiplex PCR, and TCRdb's table has in-frame clones only and misses some. The data show approximately 85,000 clones, with around 94% seen just once and 0.26% held by the top ten. Sequenced material: T cells isolated from PBMCs. These receptors were obtained from a human donor in good health.

This chain uses TRBV5-1 with TRBJ1-4; D is undetermined. This CDR3 has 11 residues. Trimming removed 5 bases from V and 7 bases from J, with 6 bases in between. The germline V gene has CDR1 SGHRS and CDR2 YFSETQ. CDR3 in amino acids: CASRRGEKLFF. CDR3 bases: TGCGCCAGCAGGAGAGGTGAAAAACTGTTTTTT.

V gene TRBV9 combines with J gene TRBJ2-1; perhaps TRBD2 as D (6 bases). The CDR3 extends over 15 amino acids. Trimming removed 0 bases from V and 7 bases from J, with 14 bases in between. Germline CDR1 SGDLS, CDR2 YYNGEE. CDR3 DNA sequence: TGTGCCAGCAGCGTAGGCTCTGGACGGGGGAATGAGCAGTTCTTC. It is translated as CASSVGSGRGNEQFF.

This rearrangement joins TRBV29-1 to TRBJ1-3; 9 bases align to TRBD1. The CDR3 totals 14 residues. Germline CDR1 reads SQVTM; CDR2 reads ANQGSEA. Unmatched junction bases numbered 5, after V lost 7 bases and J lost 1 base. CDR3 amino acids: CSARDRDSGNTIYF. In DNA form, the CDR3 reads TGCAGCGCCCGGGACAGGGATTCTGGAAACACCATATATTTT. Together with reference TRBV29-1 and TRBJ1-3, the CDR3 gives the full variable domain: SAVISQKPSRDICQRGTSLTIQCQVDSQVTMMFWYRQQPGQSLTLIATANQGSEATYESGFVIDKFPISRPNLTFSTLTVSNMSPEDSSIYLCSARDRDSGNTIYFGEGSWLTVV.